This TCR beta chain is from a study of somatic mutations in cytotoxic T cells in rheumatoid arthritis. Germline V gene lookup returns CDR1 MRHNA and CDR2 SNTAGT. The V and J ends lost 3 bases and 1 base, in that order; junction bases with no gene match: 0. The CDR3 runs 14 residues. The protocol was immunoSEQ multiplex PCR, while the TCRdb copy is restricted to in-frame clones and leaves out a portion. The sample yields approximately 5,500 clones, more than 75% seen once. This clonotype was sampled from an adult with rheumatoid arthritis. The chain carries TRBV6-4 and TRBJ2-3, with TRBD2 matching 8 bases. The sequenced sample was CD8+ T cells sorted from blood. This CDR3 reads CASSERGGTDTQYF. CDR3 in DNA: TGTGCCAGCAGTGAGCGGGGGGGCACAGATACGCAGTATTTT.